This T cell receptor (beta chain) comes out of a study of beta chain features in type 1 diabetes (dated by TCRdb to the late 2010s). Some background on the complete study: Mean age, gender distribution, total cell number and subset yield did not differ between patients and healthy donors. Whereas all 30 or so donors provided naive and central memory subsets, regulatory and stem cell-like memory subsets were isolated from just 8 patients and roughly eight healthy donors. The study compared TCRB repertoires of sorted circulating CD4+ T cell subsets between recently diagnosed type 1 diabetes patients and matched healthy donors. A total of around 110,000,000 sorted cells were examined across all samples, and RNA yield correlated strongly with the number of cells per subset.

The High Capacity cDNA Reverse Transcription Kit was used to reverse transcribe all of the isolated RNA, meaning that expressed TCRB transcripts were what got sequenced. Deep immunoSEQ sequencing was applied to naive, central memory and regulatory T cell samples, giving an average of roughly 3.5 million total reads per sample. After sorted cells were lysed in RLT buffer, RNA was extracted with DNase-treated RNeasy Micro or Mini kits, with the choice depending on cell number. To prevent cross-contamination, each cell subset was processed individually, whereas patient and healthy donor samples were processed jointly. The immunoSEQ multiplex PCR was used to amplify TCRB sequences from cDNA, yielding 87-bp fragments that span the CDR3 region. Sequencing of the amplicons was done on the Illumina HiSeq platform. The paper's processing steps were these. Synthetic template baselines were used to correct PCR bias computationally, reads within Hamming distance 2 were collapsed, and singletons that could not be merged were discarded. Reads were aligned against IMGT so that V, D and J genes, CDR3 length and insertions or deletions at six rearrangement sites could be assigned. Clonotype counts were normalized to sorted cell number within each subset before computing true diversity and Gini coefficients with the tcR R package. The overlap coefficient, calculated on TCRB nucleotide sequences, was used to quantify repertoire sharing. What TCRdb holds here is the immuneACCESS table cut down to in-frame rearrangements. Part of the clones is not present; checked against another copy, under half of the missing clones reflect an unresolved V gene, and the others are unexplained. V and J calls plus clone size are reproduced from that table; the DNA served to infer D and trimming. Counted in this sample were fewer than 350,000 clones; 7% to 9% of them appeared once. Roughly 0.94% of the sample goes to the ten largest clones.

From each donor, a single peripheral blood sample of approximately 120 mL on average was drawn into heparinised tubes. Naive, central memory, regulatory and stem cell-like memory CD4+ T cells were sorted on a BD FACSAria II using a panel including CD45RO, CCR7, CD25, CD127, CD95 and CD27. A purity above 95% was achieved for all sorted populations. Right away, PBMCs were isolated by Lymphoprep density gradient centrifugation and were stained directly, with no culture step. Samples were stained and sorted in pairs, with one healthy donor and one patient per experiment, so that batch effects were minimized. For CDR1 and CDR2, the germline V gene lists LGHNA and YNFKEQ. V was cut back by 1 base and J by 2 bases, leaving a gap of 8 bases between them. CDR3 length: 14 amino acids, cysteine to phenylalanine. Just the 42-base CDR3 DNA is kept, in frame starting at base 1. Overall study results and their limits: Because cDNA was sequenced instead of genomic DNA, activated cells with high expression could be over-represented, although the groups did not differ in activation or CD3 levels. In all four CD4+ subsets, TCRB CDR3 length was moderately but significantly shorter in type 1 diabetes patients. Naive, central memory and regulatory TCRB repertoires appeared to be more alike among patients than among healthy donors. Because the HLA sub-analyses included only small numbers of individuals, any influence of HLA type on TCRB rearrangement was left unresolved. Patients with type 1 diabetes made fewer insertions and deleted more nucleotides at VDJ recombination sites, implying thymic rearrangement abnormalities. Shorter templates might be favored by PCR, yet because patient and control samples were amplified and corrected together, any such skew would affect both groups equally.

This clone was seen only a few times. What antigen it recognizes has not been identified. Base qualities are missing; no much larger clone stands one base away. The source material was central memory CD4+ T cells from blood. The chain uses TRBV4-2 and TRBJ2-5; the D gene could be either TRBD1 or TRBD2, each agreeing at 5 bases. The sequence was obtained from a woman between 18 and 30 years old in good health. CDR3 region: CASSQGDGQETQYF. The DNA sequence is as follows: TGTGCCAGCAGCCAAGGGGACGGGCAAGAGACCCAGTACTTC.